The 30 T cell receptor beta chains given below trace back to one sample, sequenced in a study of T cells after yellow fever vaccination. TCRdb reprocessed the 5' RACE reads via MiXCR and lists one record per CDR3 protein. The table has 90,000 to 150,000 distinct CDR3 sequences, roughly 7.9% seen once; the top ten hold roughly 3%. The sequencing used CD4+ T cells sorted from PBMCs, collected about 49 days after the first yellow fever vaccination. Source of these receptors: a man aged 18 to 35 who received the YFV17D yellow fever vaccine.

In its sample, this clonotype was seen many times. J is TRBJ2-3 and V is TRBV27; the match to TRBD2 covers 14 bases. This CDR3 has 17 residues. V lost 5 bases and J lost 3; bases outside the gene matches: 7. Germline V CDR1 and CDR2: MNHEY, SMNVEV (reference sequence). The CDR3 DNA is TGTGCCAGCAGTCCTCGGGGGACTAGCGGGGGTACAGATACGCAGTATTTT. This gives the protein CASSPRGTSGGTDTQYF.

This clonotype was observed at least ten times. The chain joins TRBV5-1 to TRBJ2-3; D uncertain. CDR1 SGHRS and CDR2 YFSETQ come from the germline V gene. The CDR3 runs 15 residues. Trimming left V 4 bases short and J 3 bases short, with 15 bases between. The CDR3 nucleotides are TGCGCCAGCAGCGACTTCGGACGCCCGACAGATACGCAGTATTTT. Encoded protein: CASSDFGRPTDTQYF.

This clonotype was observed many times. The gene calls are TRBV5-1 and TRBJ2-3; 10 bases fit TRBD2. This CDR3 region has 16 residues. Germline CDR1 and CDR2: SGHRS and YFSETQ. V lost 4 bases to trimming and J lost 1 base; unmatched junction nucleotides: 6. The CDR3 here is CASSPSTSGGTDTQYF. DNA of the CDR3: TGCGCCAGCAGCCCCTCAACTAGCGGGGGCACAGATACGCAGTATTTT.

This clonotype was counted many times. The rearrangement joins TRBV15 to TRBJ1-6; D uncertain. Trimming stripped 3 bases from V and 2 bases from J, with 11 bases between. The CDR3 length is 16 residues. Germline V gives CDR1 LNHNV, CDR2 YYDKDF (reference sequence). For the CDR3, the DNA is TGTGCCACCAGCAGTACACCGGGCGCCTATAATTCACCCCTCCACTTT. Translation: CATSSTPGAYNSPLHF. The complete variable domain, with remaining parts taken from reference TRBV15 and TRBJ1-6, reads DAMVIQNPRYQVTQFGKPVTLSCSQTLNHNVMYWYQQKSSQAPKLLFHYYDKDFNNEADTPDNFQSRRPNTSFCFLDIRSPGLGDTAMYLCATSSTPGAYNSPLHFGNGTRLTVT.

A few counts support this clonotype. The junction departs from the called germline gene at one end, perhaps through a read error. The chain couples TRBV27 to TRBJ2-1, with D hard to call. Per the germline V gene, CDR1 is MNHEY and CDR2 is SMNVEV (reference sequence). The CDR3 contains 11 residues. The CDR3 sequence: CASSSSNEQFF. The CDR3 nucleotides are TGTGCCAGCAGTTCCTCCAATGAGCAGTTCTTC.

This clonotype was detected ten times or more. V is TRBV7-8 and J is TRBJ2-3, with 10 bases lining up with TRBD1. The V gene end was trimmed by 4 bases and the J gene end by 6 bases; junction bases not matched to a gene: 4. The CDR3 extends over 14 amino acids. The V gene's germline CDR1 is SGHVS and CDR2 FQNEAQ. CDR3 residues: CASSSGTGADTQYF. DNA of the CDR3: TGTGCCAGCAGCTCCGGGACAGGGGCCGATACGCAGTATTTT. The full variable domain, completed using reference TRBV7-8 and TRBJ2-3, is GAGVSQSPRYKVAKRGQDVALRCDPISGHVSLFWYQQALGQGPEFLTYFQNEAQLDKSGLPSDRFFAERPEGSVSTLKIQRTQQEDSAVYLCASSSGTGADTQYFGPGTRLTVL.

This clonotype was seen many times. This chain connects TRBV18 to TRBJ2-5, with 8 bases that match TRBD2. The CDR3 runs to 15 residues. Germline V gives CDR1 KGHSH, CDR2 LQKENI. With V trimmed by 6 bases and J by 3 bases, 9 bases remained unmatched. The CDR3 DNA sequence: TGTGCCAGCTCCCCGAGGCGGGGGGCCGAAGAGACCCAGTACTTC. It is translated as CASSPRRGAEETQYF.

This rearrangement joins TRBV4-3 to TRBJ1-1; D uncertain. This CDR3 region has 13 residues. V was cut by 0 bases and J by 3 bases, with 5 bases left in between. CDR1 is LGHNA, CDR2 YSLEER, per germline. CDR3 sequence (DNA): TGCGCCAGCAGCCAAGAGGCGGACACTGAAGCTTTCTTT. This encodes CASSQEADTEAFF.

This clonotype occurred many times. The chain couples TRBV6-5 to TRBJ1-1; D remains ambiguous. The CDR3 totals 15 residues. Looked up from germline, CDR1 is MNHEY and CDR2 is SVGAGI. V lost 0 bases and J lost 6, with 14 bases in between. The CDR3 protein is CASSYSIGSSSEAFF. The CDR3 DNA follows: TGTGCCAGCAGTTACTCGATAGGAAGCTCCTCTGAAGCTTTCTTT.

This clonotype has ten or more counts. The gene calls are TRBV7-2 and TRBJ2-1; 11 nucleotides align to TRBD2. The CDR3 loop spans 12 amino acids. V dropped 6 bases and J dropped 16; count of bases not matched to a gene: 8. Germline CDR1 SGHTA, CDR2 FQGNSA. CDR3 in DNA: TGTGCCAGCAGTCGTAGCGGGGGGGCAATCTTCTTC. Its translation: CASSRSGGAIFF.

The chain uses TRBV28 and TRBJ2-7; D is unresolved. Germline CDR1 and CDR2: MDHEN and SYDVKM. Between the trimmed V and J ends, which lost 3 bases and 0 bases, there was a span of 12 bases. There are 15 residues in the CDR3. CDR3: CASSFNFGSSYEQYV. CDR3 bases: TGTGCCAGCAGTTTTAATTTTGGGTCCTCCTACGAGCAGTACGTC.

The chain joins TRBV12-3 or TRBV12-4 to TRBJ1-5; maybe TRBD1 (5 bases). Between the trimmed V and J ends, which lost 7 bases and 4 bases, there was a span of 20 bases. This CDR3 has 16 amino acids. The CDR3 DNA reads as TGTGCCAGCACCATGGGGGTAGGGGTCCTAAATCAGCCCCAGCATTTT. Its protein product is CASTMGVGVLNQPQHF.

This clonotype showed up many times. The chain is built from TRBV10-3 and TRBJ2-5; 9 bases agree with TRBD1. With V trimmed by 0 bases and J by 5 bases, 7 bases remained unmatched. CDR3 length: 16 amino acids. In germline, CDR1 is ENHRY, CDR2 SYGVKD. CDR3 sequence (DNA): TGTGCCATCAGTGAGTCGGGACAGGGAACTCTCGAGACCCAGTACTTC. This encodes CAISESGQGTLETQYF.

This clonotype was seen at least ten times. The chain uses TRBV5-1 and TRBJ1-4, with TRBD1 identical over 7 bases. V lost 4 bases to trimming and J lost 4 bases; unmatched junction nucleotides: 4. CDR1 and CDR2 from the germline V gene are SGHRS and YFSETQ. There are 14 residues in the CDR3. CDR3 nucleotides: TGCGCCAGCAGCATCCGGGACAGTAATGAAAAACTGTTTTTT. Translating gives CASSIRDSNEKLFF.

The sample holds one count of this clonotype. A much larger clone lies one base from this, so it may be a read error. V is TRBV2 and J is TRBJ2-5, with D perhaps matching TRBD1 (5 bases). CDR1 and CDR2 from the germline V gene are SNHLY and FYNNEI. V gave up 4 bases and J gave up 9 bases, with 12 bases separating them. This CDR3 is 12 amino acids long. CDR3 sequence reads: CASSAGSEAQYF. The CDR3 DNA reads as TGTGCCAGCAGTGCAGGGTCCGAGGCCCAGTACTTC.

There are many counts of this clonotype. The rearrangement joins TRBV19 to TRBJ2-1; the D gene is possibly TRBD2 (6 bases). The CDR3 runs to 15 residues. V was pared by 3 bases and J by 0 bases, with 9 bases between. Germline lookup yields CDR1 LNHDA and CDR2 SQIVND (reference sequence). The CDR3 protein is CASSMRGSSYNEQFF. DNA of the CDR3: TGTGCCAGTAGTATGCGGGGTAGCTCCTACAATGAGCAGTTCTTC.

There are many counts of this clonotype. The chain joins TRBV4-2 to TRBJ2-1, with TRBD2 identical over 7 bases. This CDR3 has 17 amino acids. The V gene end was trimmed by 0 bases and the J gene end by 0 bases; junction bases not matched to a gene: 5. Germline V lookup: CDR1 LGHNA, CDR2 YNFKEQ. The CDR3 loop reads CASSQETSGASYNEQFF. The DNA for the CDR3 is TGTGCCAGCAGCCAAGAGACCAGCGGGGCCTCCTACAATGAGCAGTTCTTC.

This clonotype was counted ten times or more. The chain employs TRBV20-1 and TRBJ2-2, with 9 bases fitting TRBD1. CDR1 and CDR2 from the germline V gene are DFQATT and SNEGSKA (reference sequence). Trimming took 6 bases from V and 6 from J; bases not matched to a gene: 11. CDR3 length: 15 residues. Here the CDR3 reads CSALRNRGRPGELFF. The CDR3 DNA sequence: TGCAGTGCACTCAGGAACAGGGGGCGACCCGGGGAGCTGTTTTTT.

This clonotype was recorded at least ten times. V is TRBV7-9 and J is TRBJ2-3; the match to TRBD2 covers 7 bases. Germline CDR1 reads SEHNR; CDR2 reads FQNEAQ (reference sequence). V trimming: 8 bases; J trimming: 7 bases; junction bases outside the gene matches: 12. The CDR3 is 14 residues long. The CDR3 is CASASGASSHTQYF. The CDR3 region has the DNA TGTGCCAGCGCGAGCGGGGCCTCTTCGCATACGCAGTATTTT.

The rearrangement links TRBV12-3 or TRBV12-4 to TRBJ1-1, with D possibly TRBD1 on 6 matching bases. CDR3 size: 15 residues. V lost 4 bases, J lost 0 bases, and 12 bases lay in between. The CDR3 DNA reads as TGTGCCAGCAGTTCATCAGGGGAATTGAACACTGAAGCTTTCTTT. It is translated as CASSSSGELNTEAFF.

The rearrangement joins TRBV5-1 to TRBJ2-5; the match to TRBD2 covers 8 bases. This CDR3 spans 15 amino acids. Germline V gives CDR1 SGHRS, CDR2 YFSETQ. V lost 0 bases and J lost 3; bases outside the gene matches: 4. In nucleotides, the CDR3 is TGCGCCAGCAGCTTGGGGGTTAGCGGGGAAGAGACCCAGTACTTC. The encoded protein is CASSLGVSGEETQYF.

This clonotype was seen many times. The rearrangement links TRBV21-1 to TRBJ1-5; the table's TRBD1 call for D was not verified on the DNA. TRBV21-1 is listed as a pseudogene. The CDR3 has 16 residues. CDR3 sequence: CASSKPGQPLYQPQHF. The CDR3 DNA follows: TGTGCCAGCAGCAAGCCTGGACAGCCCTTATATCAGCCCCAGCATTTT.

The rearrangement links TRBV7-2 to TRBJ1-2; D not resolved. The V end lost 5 bases, the J end lost 4 bases, and 14 bases lay between the germline ends. This CDR3 is built from 14 residues. CDR1 and CDR2 (germline): SGHTA, FQGNSA. CDR3 in amino acids: CASSPWLSSYGYTF. Written as DNA, the CDR3 is TGTGCCAGCAGCCCGTGGTTATCGAGCTATGGCTACACCTTC.

The chain recombines TRBV4-1 with TRBJ1-6; no clear D. The CDR3 extends over 15 amino acids. V lost 4 bases to trimming and J lost 4 bases, with 11 bases between them. Germline loops: CDR1 MGHRA, CDR2 YSYEKL. The CDR3 here is CASSPMGSYNSPLHF. The CDR3 DNA follows: TGCGCCAGCAGCCCCATGGGGTCTTATAATTCACCCCTCCACTTT.

The rearrangement joins TRBV6-2 or TRBV6-3 to TRBJ2-1, with 13 bases matching TRBD2. V trimming: 6 bases; J trimming: 3 bases; junction bases outside the gene matches: 8. The CDR3 loop spans 17 amino acids. Germline CDR1 is MNHEY and CDR2 is SVGEGT. The CDR3 is CASRRTSGSLNYNEQFF. DNA for the CDR3: TGTGCCAGCAGAAGGACTAGCGGGAGTCTAAACTACAATGAGCAGTTCTTC.

This clonotype was seen repeatedly, ten times or more. The chain is built from TRBV6-5 and TRBJ1-2, with D hard to call. Germline V gene data show CDR1 as MNHEY and CDR2 as SVGAGI. The germline V and J ends were trimmed by 0 bases and 4 bases, with 9 bases remaining between them. This CDR3 spans 14 amino acids. The CDR3 region has the DNA TGTGCCAGCAGTTACTCTAAGGGTATCTATGGCTACACCTTC. Encoded protein: CASSYSKGIYGYTF.

Ten or more counts support this clonotype. The chain recombines TRBV9 with TRBJ1-1; D remains ambiguous. The V gene's germline CDR1 is SGDLS and CDR2 YYNGEE. The V and J ends lost 2 bases and 1 base respectively, with 12 bases between them. This CDR3 spans 15 amino acids. The CDR3 is CASSVDSIWNTEAFF. The CDR3 region has the DNA TGTGCCAGCAGCGTTGATTCCATTTGGAACACTGAAGCTTTCTTT.

At least ten counts were recorded for this clonotype. The genes are TRBV7-2 and TRBJ2-2; 8 bases are a match to TRBD1. Trimming removed 6 bases from V and 5 bases from J; junction bases left unmatched: 8. Germline V gives CDR1 SGHTA, CDR2 FQGNSA. The CDR3 loop spans 15 amino acids. The CDR3 DNA sequence: TGTGCCAGCAGACCCGGACAGGGTGGGACCGGGGAGCTGTTTTTT. Translation: CASRPGQGGTGELFF.

This clonotype was counted ten times or more. The junction and the germline gene differ at one end; a read error may be behind it. The rearrangement links TRBV6-1 to TRBJ2-3, with TRBD1 matching 8 bases. This CDR3 region has 15 residues. Germline V gene data show CDR1 as MNHNS and CDR2 as SASEGT. The CDR3 DNA reads TGTGCCAGCATTGAACAGGGGGGCCGGACAGATACGCAGTATTTT. It encodes CASIEQGGRTDTQYF.

The chain employs TRBV5-4 and TRBJ1-4, with D possibly TRBD1 on 6 matching bases. The germline V gene has CDR1 SGHNT and CDR2 YYREEE (reference sequence). Trimming shortened V by 8 bases and J by 4 bases, and 15 bases separated the two germline ends. CDR3 length: 14 amino acids. The CDR3 protein is CASHRSGDNEKLFF. The CDR3 coding sequence is TGTGCCAGTCACCGATCAGGGGATAATGAAAAACTGTTTTTT.